This TCR beta chain was sequenced during a study of T cell clones after liver transplantation. Concerning this clone itself: Its antigen is still unknown.

The CDR3 is 16 amino acids. The V gene end was trimmed by 1 base and the J gene end by 4 bases; junction bases not matched to a gene: 6. Germline assignment: CDR1 SEHNR and CDR2 FQNEAQ (reference sequence). CD3+CD4+ and CD3+CD8+ cells were FACS-sorted from thawed unstimulated PBMCs. General study results and limits: Donor-reactive sequences fell more than third party-reactive ones, suggesting partial deletion. Migration into the graft, not deletion, may explain lost graft donor-reactive T cells.

Sequencing used immunoSEQ multiplex PCR; TCRdb keeps in-frame clones, though not all of them. This table has some 11,000 clones, roughly four fifths appearing once. This sequence originates from a human patient who received a liver transplant. These T cells may partly come from the graft donor. The material was CD8+ T cells from blood, obtained at the 22-month timepoint. This chain links TRBV7-9 with TRBJ2-5, with 10 nucleotides matching TRBD1. CDR3 loop: CASSLEGQGVRETQYF. The DNA for the CDR3 is TGTGCCAGCAGCTTAGAAGGACAGGGGGTACGAGAGACCCAGTACTTC.